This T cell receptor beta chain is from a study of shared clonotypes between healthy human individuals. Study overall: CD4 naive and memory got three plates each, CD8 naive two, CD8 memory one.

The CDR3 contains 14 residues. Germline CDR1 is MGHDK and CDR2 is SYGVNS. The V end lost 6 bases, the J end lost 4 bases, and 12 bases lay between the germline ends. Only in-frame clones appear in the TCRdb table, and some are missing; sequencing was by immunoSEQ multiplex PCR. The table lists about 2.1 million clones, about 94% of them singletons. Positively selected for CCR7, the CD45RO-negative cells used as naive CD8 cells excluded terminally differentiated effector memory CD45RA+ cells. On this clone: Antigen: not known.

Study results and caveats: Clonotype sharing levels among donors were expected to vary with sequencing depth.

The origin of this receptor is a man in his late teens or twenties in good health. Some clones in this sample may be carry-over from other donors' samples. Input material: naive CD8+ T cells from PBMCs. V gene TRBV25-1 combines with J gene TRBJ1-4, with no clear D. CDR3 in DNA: TGTGCCAGCAGCGCCGGGTCGCTTAATGAAAAACTGTTTTTT. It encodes CASSAGSLNEKLFF.